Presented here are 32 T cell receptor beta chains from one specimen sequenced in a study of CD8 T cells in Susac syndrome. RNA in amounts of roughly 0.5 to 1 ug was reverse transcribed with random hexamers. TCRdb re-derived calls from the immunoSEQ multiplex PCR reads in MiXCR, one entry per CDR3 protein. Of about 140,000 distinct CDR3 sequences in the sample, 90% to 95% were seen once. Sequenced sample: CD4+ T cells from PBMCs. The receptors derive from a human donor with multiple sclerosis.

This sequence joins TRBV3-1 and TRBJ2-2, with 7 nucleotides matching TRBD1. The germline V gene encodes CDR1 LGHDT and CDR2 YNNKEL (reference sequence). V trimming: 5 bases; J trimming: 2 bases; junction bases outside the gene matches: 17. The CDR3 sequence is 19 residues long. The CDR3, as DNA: TGTGCCAGCAGCGCAGCATACGCCGGGACAGAGCTTAACACCGGGGAGCTGTTTTTT. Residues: CASSAAYAGTELNTGELFF.

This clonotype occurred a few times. In DNA, the CDR3 is TGTGCCAGCAGCCCGGGACAGGGGGATAAAGAGACCCAGTACTTC. Protein: CASSPGQGDKETQYF. This chain links TRBV5-4 with TRBJ2-5; 11 bases are shared with TRBD1. J gave up 3 bases and V 4 bases, and 5 bases lay outside the gene matches. This CDR3 spans 15 amino acids. The germline gives CDR1 SGHNT, CDR2 YYREEE (reference sequence).

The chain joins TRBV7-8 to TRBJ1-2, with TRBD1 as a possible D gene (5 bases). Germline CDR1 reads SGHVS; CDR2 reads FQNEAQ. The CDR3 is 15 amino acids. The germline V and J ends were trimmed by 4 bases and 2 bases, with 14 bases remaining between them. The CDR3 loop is CASSSRGTANYGYTF. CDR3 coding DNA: TGTGCCAGCAGCTCAAGAGGGACGGCAAACTATGGCTACACCTTC.

CDR3 in DNA: TGTGCCAGCAGTGACCGAGGGAGGGGGGCAGATACGCAGTATTTT. Protein product: CASSDRGRGADTQYF. V usage is TRBV25-1 and J usage is TRBJ2-3; D perhaps matches TRBD2 (7 bases). The V end lost 3 bases, the J end lost 4 bases, and 14 bases lay between the germline ends. Germline V gene data show CDR1 as MGHDK and CDR2 as SYGVNS. This CDR3 comprises 15 residues.

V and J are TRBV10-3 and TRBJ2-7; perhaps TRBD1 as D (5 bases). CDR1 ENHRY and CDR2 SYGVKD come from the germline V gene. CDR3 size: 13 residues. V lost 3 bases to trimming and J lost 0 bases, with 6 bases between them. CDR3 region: CAISEGVSYEQYF. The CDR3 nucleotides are TGTGCCATCAGTGAAGGGGTCTCCTACGAGCAGTACTTC.

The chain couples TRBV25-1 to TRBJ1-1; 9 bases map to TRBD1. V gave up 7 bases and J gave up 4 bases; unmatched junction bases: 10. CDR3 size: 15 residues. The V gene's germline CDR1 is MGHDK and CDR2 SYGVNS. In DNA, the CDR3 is TGTGCCAGCATCTCAACCGGGACAGGGATCACTGAAGCTTTCTTT. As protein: CASISTGTGITEAFF.

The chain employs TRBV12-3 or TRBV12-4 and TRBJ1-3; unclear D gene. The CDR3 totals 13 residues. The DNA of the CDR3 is TGTGCGATCACAATGGATAATGGAAACACCATATATTTT. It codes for CAITMDNGNTIYF.

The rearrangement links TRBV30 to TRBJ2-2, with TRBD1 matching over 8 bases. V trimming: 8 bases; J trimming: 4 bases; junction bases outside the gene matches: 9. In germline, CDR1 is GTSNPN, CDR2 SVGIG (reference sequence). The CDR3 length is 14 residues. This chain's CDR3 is CAGRTGSGTGELFF. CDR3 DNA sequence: TGTGCCGGACGGACAGGGTCAGGCACCGGGGAGCTGTTTTTT.

The DNA for the CDR3 is TGTGCCAGCAGCTTAATAGGACAGCCCACCGGGGAGCTGTTTTTT. Translated: CASSLIGQPTGELFF. The gene calls are TRBV11-1 and TRBJ2-2; TRBD1 might be the D (6 bases). Germline V CDR1 and CDR2: SGHAT, FQDESV (reference sequence). The CDR3 length is 15 residues. Trimming pared 2 bases from V and 4 bases from J, leaving 11 bases between.

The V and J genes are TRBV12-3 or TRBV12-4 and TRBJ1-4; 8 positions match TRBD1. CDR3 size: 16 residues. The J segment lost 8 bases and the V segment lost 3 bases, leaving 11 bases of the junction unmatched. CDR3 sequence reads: CASSFRQGSAREKLFF. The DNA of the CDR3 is TGTGCCAGCAGTTTCCGACAGGGGTCCGCGAGGGAAAAACTGTTTTTT.

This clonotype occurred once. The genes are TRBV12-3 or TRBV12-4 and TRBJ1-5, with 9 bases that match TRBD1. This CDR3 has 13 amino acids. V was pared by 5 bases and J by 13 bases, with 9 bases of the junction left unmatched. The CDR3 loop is CASSSGTGIFQHF. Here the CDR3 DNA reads TGTGCCAGCAGTAGCGGGACAGGGATCTTTCAGCATTTT.

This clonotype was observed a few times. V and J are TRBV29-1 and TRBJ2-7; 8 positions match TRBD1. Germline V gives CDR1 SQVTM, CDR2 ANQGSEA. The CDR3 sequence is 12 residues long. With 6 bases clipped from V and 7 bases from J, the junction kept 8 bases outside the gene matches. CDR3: CSVLGQEAEQYF. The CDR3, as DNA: TGCAGCGTACTGGGACAGGAGGCAGAGCAGTACTTC.

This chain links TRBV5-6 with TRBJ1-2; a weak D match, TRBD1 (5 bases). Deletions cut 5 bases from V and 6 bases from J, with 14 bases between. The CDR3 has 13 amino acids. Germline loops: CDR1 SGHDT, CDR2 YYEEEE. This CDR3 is CASRPQGMNGYTF. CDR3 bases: TGTGCCAGCAGGCCCCAGGGTATGAATGGCTACACCTTC.

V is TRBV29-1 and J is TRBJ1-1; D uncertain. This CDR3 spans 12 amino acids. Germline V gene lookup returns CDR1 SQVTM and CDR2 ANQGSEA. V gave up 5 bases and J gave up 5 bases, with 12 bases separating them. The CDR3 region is CSVYSTGTEAFF. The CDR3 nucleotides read TGCAGCGTTTACTCGACGGGGACTGAAGCTTTCTTT. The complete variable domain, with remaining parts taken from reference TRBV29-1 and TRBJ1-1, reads SAVISQKPSRDICQRGTSLTIQCQVDSQVTMMFWYRQQPGQSLTLIATANQGSEATYESGFVIDKFPISRPNLTFSTLTVSNMSPEDSSIYLCSVYSTGTEAFFGQGTRLTVV.

For the CDR3, the DNA is TGTGCCAGCAGCCCCCGGCCAGCGGGGGACACCGGGGAGCTGTTTTTT. This gives the protein CASSPRPAGDTGELFF. This sequence joins TRBV11-2 and TRBJ2-2; 8 nucleotides line up with TRBD2. J gave up 3 bases and V 5 bases, and 8 bases lay outside the gene matches. The CDR3 is made up of 16 amino acids. Germline V gene lookup returns CDR1 SGHAT and CDR2 FQNNGV.

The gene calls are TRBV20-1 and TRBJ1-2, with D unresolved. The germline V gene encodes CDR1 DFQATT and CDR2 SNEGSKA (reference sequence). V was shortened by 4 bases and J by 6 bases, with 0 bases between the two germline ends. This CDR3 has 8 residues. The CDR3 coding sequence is TGCAGTGCTAATGGCTACACCTTC. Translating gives CSANGYTF.

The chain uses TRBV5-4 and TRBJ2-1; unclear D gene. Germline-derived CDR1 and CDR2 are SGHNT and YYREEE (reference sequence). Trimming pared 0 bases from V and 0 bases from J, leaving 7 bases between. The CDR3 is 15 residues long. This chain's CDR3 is CASSLDPGSYNEQFF. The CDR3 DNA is TGTGCCAGCAGCTTGGACCCGGGCTCCTACAATGAGCAGTTCTTC.

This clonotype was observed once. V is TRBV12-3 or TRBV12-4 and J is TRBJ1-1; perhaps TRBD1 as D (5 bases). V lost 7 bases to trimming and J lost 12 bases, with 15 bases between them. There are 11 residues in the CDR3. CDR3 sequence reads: CASTPGPITFF. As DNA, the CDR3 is TGTGCCAGCACCCCGGGACCTATAACTTTCTTT.

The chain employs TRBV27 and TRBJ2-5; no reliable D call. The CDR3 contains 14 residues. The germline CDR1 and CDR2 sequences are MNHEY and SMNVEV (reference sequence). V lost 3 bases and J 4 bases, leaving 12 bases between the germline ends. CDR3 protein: CASSLDGPRETQYF. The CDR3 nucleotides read TGTGCCAGCAGTTTGGACGGTCCCAGAGAGACCCAGTACTTC.

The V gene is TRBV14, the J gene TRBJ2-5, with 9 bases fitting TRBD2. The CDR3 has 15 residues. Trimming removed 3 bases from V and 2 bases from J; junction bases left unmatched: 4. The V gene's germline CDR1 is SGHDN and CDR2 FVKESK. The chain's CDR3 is CASSQGLAIQETQYF. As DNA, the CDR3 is TGTGCCAGCAGCCAGGGACTAGCAATACAAGAGACCCAGTACTTC. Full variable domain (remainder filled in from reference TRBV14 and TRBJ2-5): EAGVTQFPSHSVIEKGQTVTLRCDPISGHDNLYWYRRVMGKEIKFLLHFVKESKQDESGMPNNRFLAERTGGTYSTLKVQPAELEDSGVYFCASSQGLAIQETQYFGPGTRLLVL.

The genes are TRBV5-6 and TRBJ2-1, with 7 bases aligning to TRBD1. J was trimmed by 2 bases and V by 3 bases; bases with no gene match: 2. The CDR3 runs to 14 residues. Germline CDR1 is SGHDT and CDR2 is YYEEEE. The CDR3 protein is CASSYDRAYNEQFF. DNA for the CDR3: TGTGCCAGCAGCTATGACAGGGCCTACAATGAGCAGTTCTTC.

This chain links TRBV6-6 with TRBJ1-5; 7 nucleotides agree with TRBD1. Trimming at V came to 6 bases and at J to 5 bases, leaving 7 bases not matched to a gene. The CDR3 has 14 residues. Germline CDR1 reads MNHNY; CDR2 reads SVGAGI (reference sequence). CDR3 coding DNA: TGTGCCAGCAGCAAGCGACAGGGCGATCAGCCCCAGCATTTT. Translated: CASSKRQGDQPQHF.

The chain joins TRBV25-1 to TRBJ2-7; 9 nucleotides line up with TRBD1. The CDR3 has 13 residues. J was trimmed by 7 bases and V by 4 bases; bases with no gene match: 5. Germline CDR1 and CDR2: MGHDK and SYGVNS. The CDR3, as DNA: TGTGCCAGCAGTGCGGGGACAGGGAGAGAGCAGTACTTC. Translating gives CASSAGTGREQYF.

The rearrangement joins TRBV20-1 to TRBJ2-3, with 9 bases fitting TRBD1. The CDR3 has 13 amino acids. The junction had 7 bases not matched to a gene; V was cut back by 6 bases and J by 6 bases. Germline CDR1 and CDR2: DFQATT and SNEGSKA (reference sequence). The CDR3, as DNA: TGCAGTGCCCTGGGACAGGGAGGGGATACGCAGTATTTT. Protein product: CSALGQGGDTQYF.

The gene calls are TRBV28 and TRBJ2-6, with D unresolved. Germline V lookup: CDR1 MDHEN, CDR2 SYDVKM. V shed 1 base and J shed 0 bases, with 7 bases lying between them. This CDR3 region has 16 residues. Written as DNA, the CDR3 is TGTGCCAGCAGTTTATTGGGATTCTCTGGGGCCAACGTCCTGACTTTC. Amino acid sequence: CASSLLGFSGANVLTF.

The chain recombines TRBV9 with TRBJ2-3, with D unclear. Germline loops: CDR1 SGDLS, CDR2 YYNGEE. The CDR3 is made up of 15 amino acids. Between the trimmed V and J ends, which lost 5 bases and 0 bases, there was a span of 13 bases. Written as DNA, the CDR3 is TGTGCCAGCAGTCGACTGGATTCTAGCACAGATACGCAGTATTTT. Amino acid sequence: CASSRLDSSTDTQYF.

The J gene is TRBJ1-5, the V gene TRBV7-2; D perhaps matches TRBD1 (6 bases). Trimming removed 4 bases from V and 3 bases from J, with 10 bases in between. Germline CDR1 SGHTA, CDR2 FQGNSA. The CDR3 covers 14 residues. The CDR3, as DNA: TGTGCCAGCAGCTCAGGGGTCCCCAATCAGCCCCAGCATTTT. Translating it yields CASSSGVPNQPQHF.

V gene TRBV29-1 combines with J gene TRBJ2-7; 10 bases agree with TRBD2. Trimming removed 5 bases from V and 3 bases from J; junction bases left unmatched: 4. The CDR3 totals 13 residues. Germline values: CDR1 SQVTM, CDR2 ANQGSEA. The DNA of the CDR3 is TGCAGCGTTCTAGCGGGAGAACGCTACGAGCAGTACTTC. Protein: CSVLAGERYEQYF.

The DNA of the CDR3 is TGTGCCAGCAGTCCCGGGGGAGGGGTTAGATATGGCTACACCTTC. It yields the protein CASSPGGGVRYGYTF. This chain uses TRBV28 with TRBJ1-2; D perhaps matches TRBD1 (5 bases). The CDR3 loop spans 15 amino acids. Germline V lookup: CDR1 MDHEN, CDR2 SYDVKM. With 5 bases removed from V and 5 bases from J, the gap between germline ends came to 18 bases.

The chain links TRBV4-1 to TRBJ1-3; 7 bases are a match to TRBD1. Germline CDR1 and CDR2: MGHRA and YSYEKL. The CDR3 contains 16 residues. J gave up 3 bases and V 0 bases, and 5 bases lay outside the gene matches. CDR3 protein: CASSQEPGGGGNTIYF. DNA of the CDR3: TGCGCCAGCAGCCAAGAGCCAGGGGGTGGTGGAAACACCATATATTTT.

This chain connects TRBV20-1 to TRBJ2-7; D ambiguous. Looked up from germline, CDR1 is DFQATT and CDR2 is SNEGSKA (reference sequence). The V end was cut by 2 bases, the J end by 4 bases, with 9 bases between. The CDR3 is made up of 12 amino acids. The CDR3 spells CSARSSPYEQYF. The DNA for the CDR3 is TGCAGTGCTAGAAGTAGCCCGTACGAGCAGTACTTC.

CDR3 sequence (DNA): TGTGCCAGTAGGGTAAGGGGACAGGTCGAGCAGTACTTC. Translated: CASRVRGQVEQYF. The chain employs TRBV19 and TRBJ2-7; TRBD1 aligns across 8 bases. This CDR3 is 13 amino acids long. V lost 6 bases to trimming and J lost 6 bases; unmatched junction nucleotides: 7. Germline V gene data show CDR1 as LNHDA and CDR2 as SQIVND (reference sequence).